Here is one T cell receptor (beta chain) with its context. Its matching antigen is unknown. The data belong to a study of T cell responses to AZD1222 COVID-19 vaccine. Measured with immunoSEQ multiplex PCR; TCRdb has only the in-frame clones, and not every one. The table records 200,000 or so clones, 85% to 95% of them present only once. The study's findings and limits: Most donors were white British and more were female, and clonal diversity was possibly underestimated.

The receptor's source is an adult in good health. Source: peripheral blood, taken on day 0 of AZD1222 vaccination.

The CDR3 bases are TGTGCCAGCAACCCGACGAAGTACACCTTC. Protein: CASNPTKYTF. This chain links TRBV2 with TRBJ1-2; no clear D. The CDR3 is 10 amino acids. The V gene's germline CDR1 is SNHLY and CDR2 FYNNEI. The V gene lost 7 bases and the J gene lost 11 bases, with 11 bases spanning the gap.